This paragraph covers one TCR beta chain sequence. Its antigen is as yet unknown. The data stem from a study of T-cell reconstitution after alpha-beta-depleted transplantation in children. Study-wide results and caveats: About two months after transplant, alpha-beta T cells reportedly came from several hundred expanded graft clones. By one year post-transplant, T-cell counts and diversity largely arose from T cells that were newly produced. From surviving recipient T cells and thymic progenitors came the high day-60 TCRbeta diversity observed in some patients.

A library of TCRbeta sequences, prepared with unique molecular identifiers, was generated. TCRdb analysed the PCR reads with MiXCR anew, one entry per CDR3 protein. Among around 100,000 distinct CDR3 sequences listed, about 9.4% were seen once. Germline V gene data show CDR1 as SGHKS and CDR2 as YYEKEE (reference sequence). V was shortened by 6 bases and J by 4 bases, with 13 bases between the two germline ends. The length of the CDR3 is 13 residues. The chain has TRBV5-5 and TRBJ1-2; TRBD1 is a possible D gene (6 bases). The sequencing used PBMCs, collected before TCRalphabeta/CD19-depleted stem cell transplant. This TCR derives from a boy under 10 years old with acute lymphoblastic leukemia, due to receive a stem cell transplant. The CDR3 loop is CASTRDTLYGYTF. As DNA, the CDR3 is TGTGCCAGCACCAGGGACACCCTCTATGGCTACACCTTC.